This TCR beta chain was sequenced for a study of post-analysis software for immune sequencing data. TCR beta cDNA libraries had unique molecular identifiers. TCRdb fed the PCR reads into MiXCR, producing one record per CDR3 protein. The repertoire holds fewer than 850,000 distinct CDR3 sequences, with less than 35% as singletons. This clonotype was picked up a small number of times. The antigen is undetermined. Deletions cut 11 bases from V and 6 bases from J, with 14 bases between. Germline CDR1 is ENHRY and CDR2 is SYGVKD. The CDR3 consists of 12 residues. Study results and limitations: Patients used about five TRBV segments, including TRBV5-6, TRBV5-1 and TRBV20-1, more often than controls.

The sequencing input was blood. This clonotype originated in a girl aged 5-17 years with multiple sclerosis. This chain uses TRBV10-3 with TRBJ2-1; D uncertain. CDR3 DNA: TGTGCCTCCATAGGAGCTGGCAATGAGCAGTTCTTC. The encoded protein is CASIGAGNEQFF.